These 18 T cell receptor beta chains were sequenced from one sample in a study of T-cell reconstitution after alpha-beta-depleted transplantation in children. Unique molecular identifiers were incorporated during preparation of the TCRbeta library. TCRdb processed the PCR reads anew with MiXCR; each CDR3 protein has one entry. Of a few hundred thousand distinct CDR3 sequences in the sample, around 7% were seen once. Material: PBMCs, obtained before TCRalphabeta/CD19-depleted stem cell transplant. These receptors all come from a boy aged 2-15 years with acute lymphoblastic leukemia, due to receive a stem cell transplant.

This chain uses TRBV7-9 with TRBJ2-5; 8 bases match TRBD2. The CDR3 is 15 amino acids. Germline V gene lookup returns CDR1 SEHNR and CDR2 FQNEAQ (reference sequence). Trimming took 7 bases from V and 5 from J; bases not matched to a gene: 12. The DNA for the CDR3 is TGTGCCAGCACCGTCCAGGCGGGAGGTGCGGAGACCCAGTACTTC. Amino acid sequence: CASTVQAGGAETQYF.

This clonotype turned up a few times. The chain uses TRBV7-2 and TRBJ1-6, with a weak D call TRBD1 (6 bases). V gave up 5 bases and J gave up 9 bases, with 11 bases separating them. Germline V gene data show CDR1 as SGHTA and CDR2 as FQGNSA. This CDR3 has 13 residues. CDR3 DNA sequence: TGTGCCAGCAGCCAAAACAGGGTTTCACCCCTCCACTTT. Its translation: CASSQNRVSPLHF.

This clonotype showed up many times. The V gene is TRBV5-6, the J gene TRBJ1-1; D is undetermined. The CDR3 runs to 13 residues. Trimming removed 6 bases from V and 0 bases from J, with 9 bases in between. Germline loops: CDR1 SGHDT, CDR2 YYEEEE. The CDR3 region is CASTPRMNTEAFF. CDR3 sequence (DNA): TGTGCCAGCACCCCCAGGATGAACACTGAAGCTTTCTTT. The full variable domain, with the rest looked up from reference TRBV5-6 and TRBJ1-1, is DAGVTQSPTHLIKTRGQQVTLRCSPKSGHDTVSWYQQALGQGPQFIFQYYEEEERQRGNFPDRFSGHQFPNYSSELNVNALLLGDSALYLCASTPRMNTEAFFGQGTRLTVV.

This chain uses TRBV28 with TRBJ2-2; TRBD1 matches at 7 bases. This CDR3 is 18 amino acids long. Germline V gene data show CDR1 as MDHEN and CDR2 as SYDVKM. With 3 bases clipped from V and 5 bases from J, the junction kept 15 bases outside the gene matches. This chain's CDR3 is CASSFPNFGTEKTGELFF. As DNA, the CDR3 is TGTGCCAGCAGTTTCCCCAATTTTGGGACAGAGAAAACCGGGGAGCTGTTTTTT.

This clonotype was recorded many times. The J gene is TRBJ2-1, the V gene TRBV20-1; 8 nucleotides align to TRBD2. The V gene's germline CDR1 is DFQATT and CDR2 SNEGSKA (reference sequence). CDR3 size: 17 residues. V lost 1 base and J lost 8; bases outside the gene matches: 16. CDR3 nucleotides: TGCAGTGCTAGAGTCATTATCGAAGGTAGCGGGACGGATGAGCAGTTCTTC. This codes for CSARVIIEGSGTDEQFF.

This chain connects TRBV5-1 to TRBJ2-1; no definite D call. Germline assignment: CDR1 SGHRS and CDR2 YFSETQ. V was trimmed by 2 bases and J by 8 bases, leaving 17 bases between them. CDR3 length: 15 residues. CDR3 residues: CASSFLGFGSDEQFF. CDR3 nucleotide sequence: TGCGCCAGCAGCTTTCTAGGATTTGGGTCAGATGAGCAGTTCTTC.

V and J are TRBV28 and TRBJ1-4; the D is unclear. Trimming took off 5 bases at V and 4 bases at J, with 11 bases between the two ends. Looked up from germline, CDR1 is MDHEN and CDR2 is SYDVKM. CDR3 length equals 14 residues. The CDR3 is CASSTFTRNEKLFF. Written as DNA, the CDR3 is TGTGCCAGCAGTACCTTCACTCGTAATGAAAAACTGTTTTTT.

This clonotype was recorded at least ten times. The rearrangement links TRBV20-1 to TRBJ2-3; tentatively, D is TRBD2 (5 bases). Germline assignment: CDR1 DFQATT and CDR2 SNEGSKA (reference sequence). This CDR3 spans 11 amino acids. The V end was cut by 3 bases, the J end by 6 bases, with 7 bases between. DNA of the CDR3: TGCAGTGCTAGTTCGGGGGATACGCAGTATTTT. This encodes CSASSGDTQYF.

Ten or more counts support this clonotype. The V gene is TRBV20-1, the J gene TRBJ2-5, with D possibly TRBD2 on 5 matching bases. The length of the CDR3 is 16 residues. The ends were cut back, 5 bases at V and 0 bases at J, with 19 bases in the middle. Germline assignment: CDR1 DFQATT and CDR2 SNEGSKA (reference sequence). The CDR3, as DNA: TGCAGTGCTCCCAACATCCTCGGGGAGTACCAAGAGACCCAGTACTTC. Protein sequence: CSAPNILGEYQETQYF.

This clonotype appeared many times. The chain recombines TRBV6-5 with TRBJ1-2; D unresolved. The CDR3 runs 16 residues. V was trimmed by 4 bases and J by 6 bases, leaving 21 bases between them. Germline V lookup: CDR1 MNHEY, CDR2 SVGAGI. CDR3 bases: TGTGCCAGCAGTTTTACCCCCCTAAGACTCGCGGATGGCTACACCTTC. Translation gives CASSFTPLRLADGYTF.

This clonotype came up a few times. The V and J genes are TRBV9 and TRBJ2-1; 12 bases fit TRBD2. The CDR3 spans 17 residues. Germline V CDR1 and CDR2: SGDLS, YYNGEE. J was trimmed by 10 bases and V by 1 base; bases with no gene match: 12. As DNA, the CDR3 is TGTGCCAGCAGCGTAACTAGCGGGGGGCCTCCTAACCGCGAGCAGTTCTTC. Encoded protein: CASSVTSGGPPNREQFF.

This clonotype was observed many times. The genes are TRBV28 and TRBJ1-2, with D maybe TRBD1 (5 bases). This CDR3 is 16 amino acids long. From germline, CDR1 is MDHEN and CDR2 SYDVKM. Trimming took 4 bases from V and 3 from J, leaving 18 bases between them. The DNA of the CDR3 is TGTGCCAGCAGTTATCAATATCCAGGGAGATACTATGGCTACACCTTC. This gives the protein CASSYQYPGRYYGYTF.

The chain combines TRBV7-9 with TRBJ2-5, with 9 bases fitting TRBD2. Trimming removed 6 bases from V and 5 bases from J; junction bases left unmatched: 4. Germline CDR1 reads SEHNR; CDR2 reads FQNEAQ (reference sequence). This CDR3 is built from 13 residues. CDR3 DNA: TGTGCCAGCAGTGACAGCGGGAGGGAGACCCAGTACTTC. Its translation is CASSDSGRETQYF.

In its sample, this clonotype was seen many times. The gene calls are TRBV12-3 or TRBV12-4 and TRBJ2-3, with 12 bases lining up with TRBD2. The junction had 8 bases not matched to a gene; V was cut back by 1 base and J by 6 bases. The CDR3 is 17 amino acids. CDR3 amino acids: CASSLGLAGGPQDTQYF. Here the CDR3 DNA reads TGTGCCAGCAGTTTAGGCCTAGCGGGGGGGCCACAGGATACGCAGTATTTT.

At least ten counts were recorded for this clonotype. The genes are TRBV11-2 and TRBJ2-1, with 15 bases identical to TRBD2. V gave up 3 bases and J gave up 8 bases; unmatched junction bases: 2. Germline V CDR1 and CDR2: SGHAT, FQNNGV. The CDR3 sequence is 15 residues long. The CDR3 region has the DNA TGTGCCAGCAGCTTGGGACTAGCGGGAGGCGATGAGCAGTTCTTC. Its translation: CASSLGLAGGDEQFF.

This clonotype has at least ten counts. The DNA for the CDR3 is TGTGCCAGCAGTGACAGGTTATACAATTCACCCCTCCACTTT. Protein: CASSDRLYNSPLHF. The genes are TRBV5-6 and TRBJ1-6, with a tentative D call TRBD1 (6 bases). This CDR3 is 14 amino acids long. Trimming stripped 5 bases from V and 7 bases from J, with 13 bases between. Germline V gives CDR1 SGHDT, CDR2 YYEEEE.

The table lists this clonotype with many counts. The chain has TRBV5-6 and TRBJ2-2; D is perhaps TRBD2 (5 bases). Trimming took off 1 base at V and 5 bases at J, with 15 bases between the two ends. Germline values: CDR1 SGHDT, CDR2 YYEEEE. The CDR3 runs 16 residues. The CDR3, as DNA: TGTGCCAGCAGCTTGTCAGGCATCGGGGTGACCGGGGAGCTGTTTTTT. It encodes CASSLSGIGVTGELFF.

This clonotype was seen ten or more times. This sequence joins TRBV7-2 and TRBJ2-2; TRBD2 matches at 9 bases. This CDR3 comprises 16 residues. V was pared by 2 bases and J by 2 bases, with 3 bases of the junction left unmatched. The germline V gene encodes CDR1 SGHTA and CDR2 FQGNSA. CDR3 nucleotide sequence: TGTGCCAGCAGCTTAATGGGACTAGCTAACACCGGGGAGCTGTTTTTT. Its translation: CASSLMGLANTGELFF.